Described below is a single TCR beta chain sequence and its context. As yet, its antigen is unknown. These data are taken from a study of T cells in Graves' hyperthyroidism and ophthalmopathy. The overall study: Once the initial diagnosis was made, peripheral blood was obtained before any treatment.

Study-wide results and caveats: Among clonotypes expanded in thyroid above 0.001, most were also found in blood.

The TCR beta CDR3 regions underwent amplification using RNA transcripts as the source. Using the HTBI primer set, a first-round RT-PCR was run on the TCR CDR3. TCRdb called the multiplex PCR reads again in MiXCR, with one record for every CDR3 protein. The table has approximately 600,000 distinct CDR3 sequences, roughly 20% seen once. Lactation, pregnancy, other autoimmune disease or uncontrolled infection excluded patients. In making diagnoses, clinical symptoms, serum thyroxine and TRAb, thyroid ultrasound and orbital computed tomography were all used. Germline CDR1 is ENHRY and CDR2 is SYGVKD. The CDR3 has 14 amino acids. V was trimmed by 0 bases and J by 6 bases, leaving 9 bases between them.

The sample taken for sequencing was blood. The chain joins TRBV10-3 to TRBJ2-1; maybe TRBD2 (5 bases). This receptor was obtained from a man aged 25-45 years with Graves' ophthalmopathy. CDR3 sequence reads: CAISESSTSNEQFF. The CDR3 DNA reads as TGTGCCATCAGTGAGTCGAGCACTAGCAATGAGCAGTTCTTC.